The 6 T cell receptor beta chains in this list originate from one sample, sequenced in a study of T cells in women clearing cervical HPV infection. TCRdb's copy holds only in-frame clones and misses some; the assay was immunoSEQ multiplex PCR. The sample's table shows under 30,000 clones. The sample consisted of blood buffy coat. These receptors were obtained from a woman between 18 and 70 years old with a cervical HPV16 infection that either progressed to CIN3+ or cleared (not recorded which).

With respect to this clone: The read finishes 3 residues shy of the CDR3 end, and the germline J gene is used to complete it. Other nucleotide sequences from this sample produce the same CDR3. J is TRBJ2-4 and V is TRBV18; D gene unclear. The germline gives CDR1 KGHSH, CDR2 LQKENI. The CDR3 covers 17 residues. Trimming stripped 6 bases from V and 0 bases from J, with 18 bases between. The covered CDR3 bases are TGTGCCAGCTCCCCCCCTTCAACCTATATAGCCAAAAACATT. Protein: CASSPPSTYIAKNI. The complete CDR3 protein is CASSPPSTYIAKNIQYF.

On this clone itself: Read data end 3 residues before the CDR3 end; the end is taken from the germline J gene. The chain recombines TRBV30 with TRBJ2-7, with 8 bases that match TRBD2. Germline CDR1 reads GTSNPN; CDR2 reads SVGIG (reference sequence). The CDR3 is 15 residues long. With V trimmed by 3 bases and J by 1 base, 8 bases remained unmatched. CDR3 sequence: CAWSPLGLESYEQYF. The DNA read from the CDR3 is TGTGCCTGGAGCCCCCTGGGACTAGAGTCCTACGAG.

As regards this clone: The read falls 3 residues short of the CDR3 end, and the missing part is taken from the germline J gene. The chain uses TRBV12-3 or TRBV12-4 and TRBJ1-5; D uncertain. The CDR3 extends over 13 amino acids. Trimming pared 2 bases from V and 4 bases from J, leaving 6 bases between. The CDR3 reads CASSLPPNQPQHF. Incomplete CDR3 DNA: TGTGCCAGCAGTTTACCCCCTAATCAGCCC.

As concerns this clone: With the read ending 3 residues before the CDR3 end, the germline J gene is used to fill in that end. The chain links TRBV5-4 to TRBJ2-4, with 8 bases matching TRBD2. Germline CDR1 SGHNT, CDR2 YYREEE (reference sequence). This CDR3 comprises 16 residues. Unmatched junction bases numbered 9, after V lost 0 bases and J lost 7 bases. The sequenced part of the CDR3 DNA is TGTGCCAGCAGCTTGGCCCAGGGACTAGTAGGGAACATT. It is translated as CASSLAQGLVGNI. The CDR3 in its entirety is CASSLAQGLVGNIQYF.

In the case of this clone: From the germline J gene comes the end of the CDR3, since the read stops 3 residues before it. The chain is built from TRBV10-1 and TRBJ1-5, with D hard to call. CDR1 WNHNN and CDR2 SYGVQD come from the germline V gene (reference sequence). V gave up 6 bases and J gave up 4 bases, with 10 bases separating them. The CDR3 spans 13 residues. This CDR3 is CASSPGPNQPQHF. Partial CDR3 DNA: TGCGCCAGCAGCCCGGGTCCGAATCAGCCC.

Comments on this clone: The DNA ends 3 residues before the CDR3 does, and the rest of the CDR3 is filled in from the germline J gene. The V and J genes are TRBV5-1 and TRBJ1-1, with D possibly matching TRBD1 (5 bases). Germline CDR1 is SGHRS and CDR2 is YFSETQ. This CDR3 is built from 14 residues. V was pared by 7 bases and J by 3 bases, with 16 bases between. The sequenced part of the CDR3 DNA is TGCGCCAGCGAGATGGGGAGAGGGGACACTGAA. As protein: CASEMGRGDTE. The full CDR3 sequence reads CASEMGRGDTEAFF. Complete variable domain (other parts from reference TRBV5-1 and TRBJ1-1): KAGVTQTPRYLIKTRGQQVTLSCSPISGHRSVSWYQQTPGQGLQFLFEYFSETQRNKGNFPGRFSGRQFSNSRSEMNVSTLELGDSALYLCASEMGRGDTEAFFGQGTRLTVV.